This TCR beta chain was sequenced during a study of molecular identifiers for immune sequencing clone quantification. In this sample, this clonotype turned up many times. V shed 2 bases, J shed 4 bases, and the junction held 12 bases outside the gene matches. Germline lookup yields CDR1 MNHEY and CDR2 SVGAGI. The CDR3 loop spans 17 amino acids. As CD8+CD4-CCR7+CD45RA+ cells, naive CD8 T cells were sorted. MiXCR, run by TCRdb on the PCR reads, gives a single entry per CDR3 protein. The sample records hundreds of thousands of distinct CDR3 sequences, 15% to 20% being singletons. This sequence joins TRBV6-5 and TRBJ1-1; TRBD1 matches at 8 bases. This TCR derives from a human donor in good health. Some libraries in this study had Jurkat cell RNA spiked in. The sequenced sample was naive CD8+ T cells from blood, with Jurkat cell RNA spiked in. The subset is: FACS-sorted CD8+CD4-CCR7+CD45RA+ naive T cells. The CDR3 DNA follows: TGTGCCAGCAGTTACCTACCCCCTGGACAGGGCGTCACTGAAGCTTTCTTT. Translating it yields CASSYLPPGQGVTEAFF.